This TCR beta chain was retrieved from a study of chemoradiotherapy in HPV16-positive cancers. V dropped 0 bases and J dropped 0 bases, with 13 bases sitting between them. This CDR3 spans 17 amino acids. The germline V gene has CDR1 SGDLS and CDR2 YYNGEE. Libraries were prepared by immunoSEQ multiplex PCR; TCRdb keeps only in-frame clonotypes and omits some of them. The sample lists about 15,000 clones; roughly 88% were seen once. The V and J genes are TRBV9 and TRBJ1-3, with D possibly matching TRBD1 (6 bases). The sample in question was blood, obtained from a patient who underwent chemoradiotherapy. This TCR derives from a human donor with HPV-associated anogenital cancer. In nucleotides, the CDR3 is TGTGCCAGCAGCGTAGCGGGGCAGGGGCGCTCTGGAAACACCATATATTTT. Amino acid sequence: CASSVAGQGRSGNTIYF.